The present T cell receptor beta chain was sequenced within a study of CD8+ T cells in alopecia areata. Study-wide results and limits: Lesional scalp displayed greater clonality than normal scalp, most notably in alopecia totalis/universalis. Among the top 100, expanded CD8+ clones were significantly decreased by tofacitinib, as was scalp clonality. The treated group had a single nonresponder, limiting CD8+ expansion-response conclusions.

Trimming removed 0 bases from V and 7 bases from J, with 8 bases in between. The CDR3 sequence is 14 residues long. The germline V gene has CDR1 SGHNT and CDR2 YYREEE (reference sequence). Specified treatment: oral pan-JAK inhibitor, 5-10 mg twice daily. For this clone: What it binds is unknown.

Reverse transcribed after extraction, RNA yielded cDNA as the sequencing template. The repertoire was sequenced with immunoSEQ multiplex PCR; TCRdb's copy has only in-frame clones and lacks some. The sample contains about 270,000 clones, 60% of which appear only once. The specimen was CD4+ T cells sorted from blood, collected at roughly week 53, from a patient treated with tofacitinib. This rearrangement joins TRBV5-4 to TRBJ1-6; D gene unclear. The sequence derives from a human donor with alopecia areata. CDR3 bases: TGTGCCAGCAGCTTGGAAAGTTCAAATTCACCCCTCCACTTT. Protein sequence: CASSLESSNSPLHF.